The 4 T cell receptor beta chains presented below share a single source sample, sequenced in a study of blood T cells in healthy people across ages. For the second PCR, which ran for about 7 to 11 cycles, a sample-barcoded 5' primer and a J-beta primer mix were used. TCRdb itself ran the 5' RACE reads through MiXCR, one entry per CDR3 protein. The table lists 1.4 million or so distinct CDR3 sequences, approximately 43% of them singletons. Sequencing was carried out using blood. The receptors come from a woman aged 18-29 years in good health.

The J gene is TRBJ2-5, the V gene TRBV5-1; D is ambiguous. Trimming took 4 bases from V and 11 from J, leaving 18 bases between them. The CDR3 runs 13 residues. Looked up from germline, CDR1 is SGHRS and CDR2 is YFSETQ. CDR3 loop: CASSPGVDNEQYF. The CDR3 region has the DNA TGCGCCAGCAGCCCTGGGGTTGACAATGAGCAGTACTTC. Looking up the rest from reference TRBV5-1 and TRBJ2-5 gives the full variable domain: KAGVTQTPRYLIKTRGQQVTLSCSPISGHRSVSWYQQTPGQGLQFLFEYFSETQRNKGNFPGRFSGRQFSNSRSEMNVSTLELGDSALYLCASSPGVDNEQYFGPGTRLLVL.

This clonotype was seen once. The chain couples TRBV6-2 or TRBV6-3 to TRBJ2-1; TRBD2 agrees at 7 bases. The CDR3 has 13 amino acids. Germline-derived CDR1 and CDR2 are MNHEY and SVGEGT. V lost 10 bases to trimming and J lost 7 bases; unmatched junction nucleotides: 10. The CDR3 DNA follows: TGTGCCATCAGAAGCCTAGCGGCAAATGAGCAGTTCTTC. It is translated as CAIRSLAANEQFF.

The V and J genes are TRBV3-1 and TRBJ2-1; 7 bases agree with TRBD1. Germline V gene data show CDR1 as LGHDT and CDR2 as YNNKEL (reference sequence). The J segment lost 3 bases and the V segment lost 5 bases, leaving 7 bases of the junction unmatched. The CDR3 consists of 15 residues. The CDR3 DNA reads TGTGCCAGCAGCACGCACAGGGGCCTCTACAATGAGCAGTTCTTC. It codes for CASSTHRGLYNEQFF.

The chain employs TRBV10-3 and TRBJ2-1; D unclear. Germline loops: CDR1 ENHRY, CDR2 SYGVKD. V dropped 5 bases and J dropped 6 bases, with 11 bases sitting between them. This CDR3 spans 13 amino acids. As DNA, the CDR3 is TGTGCCATCAGTCGTGAGCAGTTCAATGAGCAGTTCTTC. It encodes CAISREQFNEQFF.